This T cell receptor beta chain was recorded in a study of T-cell memory formation after mild COVID-19. Using its own MiXCR run on the 5' RACE reads, TCRdb lists one record per CDR3 protein. The sample yields 470,000 or so distinct CDR3 sequences, around 27% seen once. The germline V gene has CDR1 SGHTA and CDR2 FQGTGA. CDR3 size: 14 residues. The V and J ends lost 1 base and 3 bases respectively, with 6 bases between them. The specimen was PBMCs or a T cell subset sorted from them (not recorded which). The chain carries TRBV7-3 and TRBJ2-2, with D perhaps TRBD2 (5 bases). The TCR originated in an adult woman who had mild COVID-19 (a few samples of this study predate the infection). Cell type and time point are not known. CDR3 loop: CASSLISDTGELFF. The CDR3 nucleotides are TGTGCCAGCAGCTTAATTAGCGACACCGGGGAGCTGTTTTTT.